What follows describes a single T cell receptor beta chain. Antigen unknown. Looked up from germline, CDR1 is SGHTA and CDR2 is FQGNSA. The ends were cut back, 5 bases at V and 5 bases at J, with 12 bases in the middle. This CDR3 spans 14 amino acids. These data belong to a study of blood T cells in healthy people across ages. Alongside a J-beta primer mix, a sample-barcoded 5' primer served in a second PCR lasting roughly 7 to 11 cycles. TCRdb fed the 5' RACE reads into MiXCR, producing one record per CDR3 protein. This table holds about 1 million distinct CDR3 sequences, approximately 26% found once. Caucasian individuals from Russia who were healthy and aged about 6 to 90 acted as donors. At least 5.5 micrograms of total RNA were extracted per sample. Study conclusions and caveats: Naive T cell percentage strongly correlated with TCR beta diversity. Across the age range, TCR beta diversity per million T cells fell in a roughly linear way.

These same records also appear under a second study, on T cells of mothers and their children.

Specimen: blood. This chain uses TRBV7-2 with TRBJ2-2, with D hard to call. The sequence was collected from a girl aged 2 to 10 in good health. CDR3 sequence: CASSRLLETGELFF. The CDR3 DNA is TGTGCCAGCAGCCGACTTCTTGAGACCGGGGAGCTGTTTTTT.